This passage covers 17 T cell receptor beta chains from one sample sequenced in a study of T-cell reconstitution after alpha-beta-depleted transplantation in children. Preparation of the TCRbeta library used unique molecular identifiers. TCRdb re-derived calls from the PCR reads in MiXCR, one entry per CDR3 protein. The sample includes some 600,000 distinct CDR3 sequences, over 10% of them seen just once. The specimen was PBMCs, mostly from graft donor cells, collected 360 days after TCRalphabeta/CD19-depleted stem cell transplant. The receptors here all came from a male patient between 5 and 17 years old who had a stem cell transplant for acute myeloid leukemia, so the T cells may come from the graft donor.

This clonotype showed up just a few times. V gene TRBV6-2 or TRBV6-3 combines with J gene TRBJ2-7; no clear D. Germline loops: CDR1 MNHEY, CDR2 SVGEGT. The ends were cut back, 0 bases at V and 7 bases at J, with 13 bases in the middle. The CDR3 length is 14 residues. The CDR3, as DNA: TGTGCCAGCAGTTACTCGATGGTTGAGAAGGAGCAGTACTTC. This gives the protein CASSYSMVEKEQYF.

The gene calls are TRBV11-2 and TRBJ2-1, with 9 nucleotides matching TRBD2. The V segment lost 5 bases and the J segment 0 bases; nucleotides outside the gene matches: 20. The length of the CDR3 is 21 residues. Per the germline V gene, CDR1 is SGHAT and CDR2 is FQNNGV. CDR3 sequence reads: CASSPYPRREGYQSSYNEQFF. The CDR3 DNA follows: TGTGCCAGCAGCCCCTACCCTCGGCGGGAGGGTTATCAGAGCTCCTACAATGAGCAGTTCTTC.

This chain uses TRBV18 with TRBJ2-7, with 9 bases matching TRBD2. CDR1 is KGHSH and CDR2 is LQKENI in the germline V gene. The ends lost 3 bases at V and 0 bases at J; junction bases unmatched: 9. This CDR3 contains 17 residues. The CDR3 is CASSPSTLAGSSYEQYF. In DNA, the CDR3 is TGTGCCAGCTCACCTTCAACCCTAGCGGGGAGCTCCTACGAGCAGTACTTC.

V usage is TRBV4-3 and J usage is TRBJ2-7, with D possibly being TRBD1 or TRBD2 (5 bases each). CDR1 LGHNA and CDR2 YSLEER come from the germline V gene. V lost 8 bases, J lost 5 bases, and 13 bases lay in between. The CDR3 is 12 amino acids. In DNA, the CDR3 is TGCGCCAGCGGATCCGGGGACCACGAGCAGTACTTC. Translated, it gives CASGSGDHEQYF.

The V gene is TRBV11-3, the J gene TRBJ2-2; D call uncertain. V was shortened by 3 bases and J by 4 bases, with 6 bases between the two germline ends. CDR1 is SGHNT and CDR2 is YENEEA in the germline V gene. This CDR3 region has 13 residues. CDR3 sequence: CASSLEITGELFF. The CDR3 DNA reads TGTGCCAGCAGCTTGGAAATCACCGGGGAGCTGTTTTTT.

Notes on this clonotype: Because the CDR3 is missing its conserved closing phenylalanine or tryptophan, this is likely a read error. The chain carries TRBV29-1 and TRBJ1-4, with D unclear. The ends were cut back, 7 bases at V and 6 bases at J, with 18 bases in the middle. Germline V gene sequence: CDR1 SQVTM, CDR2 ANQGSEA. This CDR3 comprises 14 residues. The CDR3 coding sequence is TGCAGCGCTCCCGGGAAGGGAGGAGATGAAAAACTGTTTTAT. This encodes CSAPGKGGDEKLFY.

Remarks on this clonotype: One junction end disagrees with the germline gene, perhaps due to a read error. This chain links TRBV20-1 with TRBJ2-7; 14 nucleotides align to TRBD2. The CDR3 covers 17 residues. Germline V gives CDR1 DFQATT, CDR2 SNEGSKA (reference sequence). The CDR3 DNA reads TGCAGTGCTTCCCCGGGACTAGCGGGGGCCCTCTCCGACGAGCAGTACTTC. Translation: CSASPGLAGALSDEQYF.

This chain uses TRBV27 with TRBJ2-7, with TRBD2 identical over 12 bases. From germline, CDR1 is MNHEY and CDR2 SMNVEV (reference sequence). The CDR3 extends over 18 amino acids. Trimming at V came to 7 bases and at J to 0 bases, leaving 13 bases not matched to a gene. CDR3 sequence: CASTSPTSGRRPSYEQYF. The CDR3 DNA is TGTGCCAGCACTTCTCCAACTAGCGGGAGGAGACCCTCCTACGAGCAGTACTTC.

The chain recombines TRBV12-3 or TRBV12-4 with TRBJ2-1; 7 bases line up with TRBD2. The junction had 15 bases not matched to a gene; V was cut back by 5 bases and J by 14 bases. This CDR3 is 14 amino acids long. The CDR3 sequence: CASSLGEGLPYEFF. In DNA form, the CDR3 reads TGTGCCAGCAGTCTAGGGGAGGGGCTACCTTACGAGTTCTTC.

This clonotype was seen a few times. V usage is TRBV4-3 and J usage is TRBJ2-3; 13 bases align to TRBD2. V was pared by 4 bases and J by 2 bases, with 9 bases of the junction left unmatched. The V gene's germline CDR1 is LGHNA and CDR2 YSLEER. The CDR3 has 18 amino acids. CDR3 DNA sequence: TGCGCCAGCAGCCCCCTACCGACTAGCGGGGGGTTCACAGATACGCAGTATTTT. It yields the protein CASSPLPTSGGFTDTQYF.

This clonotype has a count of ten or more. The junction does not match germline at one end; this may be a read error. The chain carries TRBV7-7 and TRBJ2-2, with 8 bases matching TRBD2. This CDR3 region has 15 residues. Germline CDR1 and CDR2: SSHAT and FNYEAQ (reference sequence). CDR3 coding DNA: TGTGCTAGCAGCTTAAGGACTAGCAGGACCGGGGAGCTGTTTTTT. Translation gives CASSLRTSRTGELFF.

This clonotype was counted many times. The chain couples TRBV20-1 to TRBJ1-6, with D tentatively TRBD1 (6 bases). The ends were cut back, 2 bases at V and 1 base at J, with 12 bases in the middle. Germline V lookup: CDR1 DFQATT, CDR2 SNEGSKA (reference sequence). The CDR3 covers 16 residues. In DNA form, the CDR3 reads TGCAGTGCTAGAACGGGGGGCTGGTCCTATAATTCACCCCTCCACTTT. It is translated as CSARTGGWSYNSPLHF.

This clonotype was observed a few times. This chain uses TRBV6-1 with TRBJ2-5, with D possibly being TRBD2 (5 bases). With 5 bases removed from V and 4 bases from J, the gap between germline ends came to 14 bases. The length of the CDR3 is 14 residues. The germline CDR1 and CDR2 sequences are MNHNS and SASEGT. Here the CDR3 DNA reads TGTGCCAGCAGTACACGGAGGCCCCCAGAGACCCAGTACTTC. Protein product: CASSTRRPPETQYF.

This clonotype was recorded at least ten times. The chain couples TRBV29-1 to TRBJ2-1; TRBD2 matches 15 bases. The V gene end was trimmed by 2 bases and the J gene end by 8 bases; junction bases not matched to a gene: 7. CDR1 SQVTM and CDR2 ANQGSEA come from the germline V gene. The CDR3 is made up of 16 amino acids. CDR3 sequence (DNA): TGCAGCGTTGAAAGGCGGGGACTAGCGGGAGGACATGAGCAGTTCTTC. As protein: CSVERRGLAGGHEQFF.

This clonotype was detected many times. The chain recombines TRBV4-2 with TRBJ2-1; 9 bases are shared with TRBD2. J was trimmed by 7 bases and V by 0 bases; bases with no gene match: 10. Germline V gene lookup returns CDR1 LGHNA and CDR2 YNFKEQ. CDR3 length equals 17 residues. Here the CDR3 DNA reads TGTGCCAGCAGCCAAGATCTTGCGGGAGGGTTCGAGAATGAGCAGTTCTTC. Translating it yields CASSQDLAGGFENEQFF.

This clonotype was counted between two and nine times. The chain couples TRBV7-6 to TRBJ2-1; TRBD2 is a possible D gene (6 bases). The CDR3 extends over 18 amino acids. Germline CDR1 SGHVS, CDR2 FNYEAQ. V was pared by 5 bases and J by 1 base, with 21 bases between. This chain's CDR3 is CASSAHGGSLISYNEQFF. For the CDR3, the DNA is TGTGCCAGCAGCGCTCATGGAGGGAGTCTGATATCCTACAATGAGCAGTTCTTC.

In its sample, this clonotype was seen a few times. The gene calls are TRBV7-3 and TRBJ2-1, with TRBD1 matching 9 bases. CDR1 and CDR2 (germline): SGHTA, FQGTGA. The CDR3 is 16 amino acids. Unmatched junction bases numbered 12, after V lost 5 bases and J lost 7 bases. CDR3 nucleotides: TGTGCCAGCAGCCTAATCCCGGGACAGGGAGTAAATGAGCAGTTCTTC. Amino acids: CASSLIPGQGVNEQFF.